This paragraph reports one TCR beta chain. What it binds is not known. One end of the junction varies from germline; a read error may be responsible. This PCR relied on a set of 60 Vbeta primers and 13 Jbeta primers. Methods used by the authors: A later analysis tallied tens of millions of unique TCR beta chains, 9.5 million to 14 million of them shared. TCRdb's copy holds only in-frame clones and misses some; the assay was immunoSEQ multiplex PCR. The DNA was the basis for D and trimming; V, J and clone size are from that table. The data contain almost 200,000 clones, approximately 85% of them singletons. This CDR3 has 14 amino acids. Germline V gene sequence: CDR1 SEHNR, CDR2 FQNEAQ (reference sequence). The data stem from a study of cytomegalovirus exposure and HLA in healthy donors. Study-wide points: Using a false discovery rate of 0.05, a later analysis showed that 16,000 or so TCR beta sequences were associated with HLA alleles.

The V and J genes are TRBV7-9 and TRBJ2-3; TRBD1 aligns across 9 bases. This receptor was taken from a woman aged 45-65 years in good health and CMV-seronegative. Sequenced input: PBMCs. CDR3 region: CSSSLGTGTDTQYF. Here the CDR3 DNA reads TGTTCCAGCAGCTTAGGGACAGGGACAGATACGCAGTATTTT.